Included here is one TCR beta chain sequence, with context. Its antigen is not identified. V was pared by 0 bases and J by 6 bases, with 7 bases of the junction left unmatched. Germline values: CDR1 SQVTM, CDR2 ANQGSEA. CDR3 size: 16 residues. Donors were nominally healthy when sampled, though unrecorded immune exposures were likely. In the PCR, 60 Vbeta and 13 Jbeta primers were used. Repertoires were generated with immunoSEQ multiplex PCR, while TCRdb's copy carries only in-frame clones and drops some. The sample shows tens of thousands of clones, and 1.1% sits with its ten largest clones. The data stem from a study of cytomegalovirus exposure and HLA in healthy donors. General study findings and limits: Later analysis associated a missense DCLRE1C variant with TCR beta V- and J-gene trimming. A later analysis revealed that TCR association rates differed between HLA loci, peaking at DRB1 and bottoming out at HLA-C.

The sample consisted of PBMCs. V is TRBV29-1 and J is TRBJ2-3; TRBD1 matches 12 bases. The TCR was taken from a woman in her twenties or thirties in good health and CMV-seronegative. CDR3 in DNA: TGCAGCGTTGAAGATCAGGGACAGGGGGCCTTGGATACGCAGTATTTT. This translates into CSVEDQGQGALDTQYF.